This is a list of T cell receptor beta chains from one sample in a study of T cell repertoires in cytomegalovirus infection. TCRdb processed the reads anew with MiXCR; each CDR3 protein has one entry. The table lists about 320,000 distinct CDR3 sequences, 9.5% of them singletons. What was sequenced was PBMCs. The receptors originated from a human donor in good health (CMV status not recorded). Some clones in this sample may be carry-over from other donors' samples. CDR3s include the opening cysteine and the closing phenylalanine or tryptophan. The D gene is left open where the match is weak. A row's size may be missing; if present it is once, few, many or a size class.

d_gene	v_gene	abundance	j_gene	CDR3nt	CDR3aa
NA	TRBV6-2/TRBV6-3	NA	TRBJ2-3	TGTGCCAGCAGTTACGGGGAGGGGGCGCGCACAGATACGCAGTATTTT	CASSYGEGARTDTQYF
NA	TRBV19	NA	TRBJ2-2	TGTGCCAGTAGTACTAACAGGGAATACGGGGAGCTGTTTTTT	CASSTNREYGELFF
NA	TRBV19	few	TRBJ2-5	TGTGCCAGTAGTACCCGGGACTGGGAGAGGGAGACCCAGTACTTC	CASSTRDWERETQYF
NA	TRBV7-2	many	TRBJ2-7	TGTGCCAGCAGCCCGACAGCGCGAAGCTCCTACGAGCAGTACTTC	CASSPTARSSYEQYF
NA	TRBV4-2	NA	TRBJ2-1	TGTGCCAGCAGCCAAGTGACCGATTATCGACATACCCCAGGATCCAATGAGCAGTTCTTC	CASSQVTDYRHTPGSNEQFF
NA	TRBV7-3	many	TRBJ1-1	TGTGCCAGCAGGGGGGGGGAGAACACTGAAGCTTTCTTT	CASRGGENTEAFF
TRBD1	TRBV6-2/TRBV6-3	NA	TRBJ1-2	TGTGCCAGCAGTGGACGGACAGGGATAGATGGCTACACCTTC	CASSGRTGIDGYTF
NA	TRBV7-6	many	TRBJ2-5	TGTGCCAGCAGCCCCAATGGGGTCAGGTTACGGCAAGAGACCCAGTACTTC	CASSPNGVRLRQETQYF
NA	TRBV10-3	few	TRBJ2-2	TGTGCCATCAAACCCTTCCTAGGGACCGGGGAGCTGTTTTTT	CAIKPFLGTGELFF
TRBD1	TRBV11-2	NA	TRBJ1-3	TGTGCCAGCAGCTCAACCAGGGGGCTTTCGAACACCATATATTTT	CASSSTRGLSNTIYF
NA	TRBV7-9	many	TRBJ2-2	TGTGCCAGCAGCTTAGAGAGGCCAGGCAACACCCGGCGAGGCACCGGGGAGCTGTTTTTT	CASSLERPGNTRRGTGELFF
NA	TRBV19	NA	TRBJ1-5	TGTGCCAGTAGTATTGATCCCGAGGAGAGATATAGCAATCAGCCCCAGCATTTT	CASSIDPEERYSNQPQHF
NA	TRBV10-3	few	TRBJ2-7	TGTGCCATCAGTGAGGGCCCCAAACCCCTCTACGAGCAGTACTTC	CAISEGPKPLYEQYF
NA	TRBV7-2	NA	TRBJ2-7	TGTGCCAGCAGCGGGCGGGCTTTAGGGCCTCTCGAGCAGTACTTC	CASSGRALGPLEQYF
TRBD1	TRBV7-9	many	TRBJ2-1	TGTGCCAGCCGGCAGGGGGCAAATGAGCAGTTCTTC	CASRQGANEQFF
TRBD2	TRBV7-2	NA	TRBJ2-2	TGTGCCAGCAGCTTACGTTGGCTAGCGGCAACCGGGGAGCTGTTTTTT	CASSLRWLAATGELFF
NA	TRBV6-2/TRBV6-3	NA	TRBJ1-1	TGTGCCAGCAGTTATGGTGGGGGAAACACTGAAGCTTTCTTT	CASSYGGGNTEAFF
NA	TRBV9	many	TRBJ2-5	TGTGCCAGCAGCGTACAGAGCGCCCAAGAGACCCAGTACTTC	CASSVQSAQETQYF
NA	TRBV28	many	TRBJ1-5	TGTGCCAGCAGTTTATCCGGCAGGGCAAGCGATAGCAATCAGCCCCAGCATTTT	CASSLSGRASDSNQPQHF
TRBD1	TRBV7-2	many	TRBJ1-2	TGTGCCAGCAGCTTAGGAGGAGCTCGGACAGGTTATGGCTACACCTTC	CASSLGGARTGYGYTF
NA	TRBV6-5	NA	TRBJ1-5	TGTGCCAGCAGCTTCGCGGGGGGGCCGAATCAGCCCCAGCATTTT	CASSFAGGPNQPQHF
TRBD2	TRBV7-6	many	TRBJ2-1	TGTGCCAGTTCGGGACTAGCGGGAGGCACCAGCTCCTACAATGAGCAGTTCTTC	CASSGLAGGTSSYNEQFF
NA	TRBV20-1	NA	TRBJ1-2	TGCAGTGCTAGATACGACAGTTTTAACTATGGCTACACCTTC	CSARYDSFNYGYTF
NA	TRBV4-2	many	TRBJ2-1	TGTGCCAGCAGCCATCCGGGTTCCTACAATGAGCAGTTCTTC	CASSHPGSYNEQFF
NA	TRBV6-5	NA	TRBJ1-5	TGTGCCAGCAGTAAGGGGCGAGGTTATAGCAATCAGCCCCAGCATTTT	CASSKGRGYSNQPQHF
TRBD2	TRBV28	many	TRBJ2-1	TGTGCCAGCAGGACCCACCCGGGACTAGCTACCTACAATGAGCAGTTCTTC	CASRTHPGLATYNEQFF
NA	TRBV7-2	many	TRBJ2-7	TGTGCCAGCAGCGCCCGGACAGACCCATACGAGCAGTACTTC	CASSARTDPYEQYF
TRBD1	TRBV7-6	NA	TRBJ2-7	TGTGCCACCAGCCCCTCCCGGGACAGGCTCATTCCCTACGAGCAGTACTTC	CATSPSRDRLIPYEQYF
NA	TRBV19	few	TRBJ1-2	TGTGCCAGTAGCCGGTCAGGGGCTAACTATGGCTACACCTTC	CASSRSGANYGYTF
TRBD1	TRBV7-9	NA	TRBJ2-5	TGTGCCAGCAGCTCTGGCCGGGGACAGCTGACTGGGGAGACCCAGTACTTC	CASSSGRGQLTGETQYF
TRBD2	TRBV25-1	NA	TRBJ2-2	TGTGCCAGCAGTGGGGCTTTGGGGACTAGCGGCCGAACGAACACCGGGGAGCTGTTTTTT	CASSGALGTSGRTNTGELFF
NA	TRBV12-3/TRBV12-4	many	TRBJ1-6	TGTGCCAGCAGCTTAAATTCACCCCTCCACTTT	CASSLNSPLHF
NA	TRBV12-3/TRBV12-4	few	TRBJ1-4	TGTGCCAGCAGCCCTCCTACTCCAGAAAAACTGTTTTTT	CASSPPTPEKLFF
NA	TRBV3-1	few	TRBJ2-3	TGTGCCAGCAGCCTGTTGGGGGCCTTGACAGGCACAGATACGCAGTATTTT	CASSLLGALTGTDTQYF
NA	TRBV7-6	medium-sized	TRBJ2-5	TGTGCCAGCAGCTTAGGCACTTGGGGCGCACAAGAGACCCAGTACTTC	CASSLGTWGAQETQYF